These 17 T cell receptor beta chains were all obtained from the same sample, sequenced in a study of beta chain features in type 1 diabetes. Their cognate antigens are unknown. Since all of the isolated RNA was reverse transcribed, expressed TCRB transcripts were what got sequenced. Here immunoSEQ multiplex PCR was the method, and the copy in TCRdb shows in-frame clones only, minus some. This table has roughly 730,000 clones, 13% appearing once. Study-level points and caveats: Patients with Type 1 diabetes showed moderately but significantly shorter TCRB CDR3s in all four CD4+ subsets.

Input material: naive CD4+ T cells from blood. These receptors were obtained from a man aged 18 to 30 with type 1 diabetes.

The chain joins TRBV7-2 to TRBJ2-7, with D uncertain. Germline CDR1 and CDR2: SGHTA and FQGNSA. The CDR3 runs to 14 residues. With 2 bases removed from V and 0 bases from J, the gap between germline ends came to 8 bases. The CDR3, as DNA: TGTGCCAGCAGCTTAAGTGGGGACTCCTACGAGCAGTACTTC. Translating gives CASSLSGDSYEQYF. Combining the CDR3 with reference TRBV7-2 and TRBJ2-7 gives the whole variable domain GAGVSQSPSNKVTEKGKDVELRCDPISGHTALYWYRQSLGQGLEFLIYFQGNSAPDKSGLPSDRFSAERTGGSVSTLTIQRTQQEDSAVYLCASSLSGDSYEQYFGPGTRLTVT.

The genes are TRBV5-1 and TRBJ1-1; no reliable D call. Trimming removed 0 bases from V and 0 bases from J, with 6 bases in between. The CDR3 length is 14 residues. In germline, CDR1 is SGHRS, CDR2 YFSETQ. Here the CDR3 DNA reads TGCGCCAGCAGCTTGGAAGTGATGAACACTGAAGCTTTCTTT. This sequence encodes CASSLEVMNTEAFF.

This clone was seen a few times. The chain combines TRBV9 with TRBJ2-3; 11 bases fit TRBD2. Germline values: CDR1 SGDLS, CDR2 YYNGEE. The CDR3 sequence is 15 residues long. V lost 2 bases to trimming and J lost 6 bases; unmatched junction nucleotides: 5. The CDR3 protein is CASSVSGGAFDTQYF. DNA for the CDR3: TGTGCCAGCAGCGTTAGCGGGGGGGCCTTTGATACGCAGTATTTT.

The V and J genes are TRBV6-4 and TRBJ2-2; D is uncertain. Germline V lookup: CDR1 MRHNA, CDR2 SNTAGT. The CDR3 loop spans 12 amino acids. V was cut by 1 base and J by 6 bases, with 3 bases left in between. The CDR3 spells CASSDYAGELFF. The CDR3 bases are TGTGCCAGCAGTGACTATGCCGGGGAGCTGTTTTTT.

This clone was recorded a few times. The chain is built from TRBV6-5 and TRBJ2-5; TRBD2 matches 12 bases. The CDR3 is 14 amino acids. V dropped 5 bases and J dropped 4; count of bases not matched to a gene: 2. Per germline, CDR1 MNHEY and CDR2 SVGAGI. The DNA of the CDR3 is TGTGCCAGCAGTATGGGACTAGCGGGAGAGACCCAGTACTTC. Its protein is CASSMGLAGETQYF.

The chain has TRBV6-5 and TRBJ2-7, with 8 bases that match TRBD1. This CDR3 spans 15 amino acids. Germline-derived CDR1 and CDR2 are MNHEY and SVGAGI. V lost 1 base and J lost 2; bases outside the gene matches: 4. The CDR3 coding sequence is TGTGCCAGCAGTTACTGGTCAGGGGGCACCTACGAGCAGTACTTC. Its protein is CASSYWSGGTYEQYF.

The chain couples TRBV6-6 to TRBJ1-1; TRBD1 matches 9 bases. Per the germline V gene, CDR1 is MNHNY and CDR2 is SVGAGI (reference sequence). V shed 10 bases and J 4 bases; nucleotides not matched to a gene: 7. The length of the CDR3 is 13 residues. For the CDR3, the DNA is TGTGCCACGCGGGACAGGGAAGGCACTGAAGCTTTCTTT. Its translation: CATRDREGTEAFF.

This chain links TRBV30 with TRBJ2-7; 9 positions agree with TRBD1. Germline CDR1 GTSNPN, CDR2 SVGIG (reference sequence). CDR3 size: 13 residues. Germline trimming cut 5 bases from V and 7 bases from J; bases unmatched to any gene: 9. The CDR3, as DNA: TGTGCCTGGGACCGGGACAGGGCCGGGGAGCAGTACTTC. This codes for CAWDRDRAGEQYF. Variable domain in full (rest from reference TRBV30 and TRBJ2-7): SQTIHQWPATLVQPVGSPLSLECTVEGTSNPNLYWYRQAAGRGLQLLFYSVGIGQISSEVPQNLSASRPQDRQFILSSKKLLLSDSGFYLCAWDRDRAGEQYFGPGTRLTVT.

The J gene is TRBJ1-6, the V gene TRBV9, with TRBD1 identical over 9 bases. Germline-derived CDR1 and CDR2 are SGDLS and YYNGEE. V shed 4 bases and J 6 bases; nucleotides not matched to a gene: 5. CDR3 length: 15 residues. The CDR3 spells CASSPGTGSNSPLHF. The CDR3 nucleotides are TGTGCCAGCAGCCCGGGGACAGGGTCTAATTCACCCCTCCACTTT.

This clone has just a few counts. The V call is TRBV9, the J call TRBJ1-1; D unresolved. The CDR3 is 13 residues long. Deletions cut 4 bases from V and 11 bases from J, with 18 bases between. Per the germline V gene, CDR1 is SGDLS and CDR2 is YYNGEE. The DNA of the CDR3 is TGTGCCAGCAGCCCACGAGATGGCCCGACGGCTTTCTTT. Protein sequence: CASSPRDGPTAFF.

This clone was found a few times. The V call is TRBV5-1, the J call TRBJ2-7; D might be TRBD2 (5 bases). The CDR3 runs 15 residues. With 7 bases removed from V and 0 bases from J, the gap between germline ends came to 17 bases. Germline lookup yields CDR1 SGHRS and CDR2 YFSETQ. The chain's CDR3 is CASSPRPGSSYEQYF. For the CDR3, the DNA is TGCGCCAGCTCGCCGCGGCCGGGGAGCTCCTACGAGCAGTACTTC.

The J gene is TRBJ2-7, the V gene TRBV2, with 8 bases that match TRBD1. The CDR3 loop spans 12 amino acids. The V and J ends lost 8 bases and 6 bases, in that order; junction bases with no gene match: 6. Germline lookup yields CDR1 SNHLY and CDR2 FYNNEI. The CDR3 here is CASGNRGSEQYF. CDR3 coding DNA: TGTGCCAGCGGAAACAGGGGGAGCGAGCAGTACTTC.

The chain uses TRBV25-1 and TRBJ1-1; perhaps TRBD1 as D (6 bases). The CDR3 has 15 residues. The V end was cut by 4 bases, the J end by 3 bases, with 15 bases between. The germline V gene has CDR1 MGHDK and CDR2 SYGVNS. The CDR3 here is CASSASQGSDTEAFF. CDR3 coding DNA: TGTGCCAGCAGTGCCTCCCAGGGGAGTGACACTGAAGCTTTCTTT.

This clone was recorded a few times. The CDR3 DNA sequence: TGTGCCAGCAGTGAGCAGGGGGCGGGTGAGCAGTTCTTC. It is translated as CASSEQGAGEQFF. This chain connects TRBV2 to TRBJ2-1; TRBD1 matches 8 bases. Per the germline V gene, CDR1 is SNHLY and CDR2 is FYNNEI. This CDR3 region has 13 residues. V shed 3 bases, J shed 9 bases, and the junction held 4 bases outside the gene matches.

The chain uses TRBV4-1 and TRBJ1-5; D perhaps matches TRBD1 (5 bases). This CDR3 has 16 amino acids. Trimming shortened V by 1 base and J by 6 bases, and 16 bases separated the two germline ends. Germline values: CDR1 MGHRA, CDR2 YSYEKL. The CDR3 DNA is TGCGCCAGCAGCCAAGTGGGGAGGGGCCTATCTCAGCCCCAGCATTTT. Translating gives CASSQVGRGLSQPQHF.

This clone showed up just a few times. As DNA, the CDR3 is TGTGCCAGCAGCCAAAATGGACAGGGAAACACCATATATTTT. It yields the protein CASSQNGQGNTIYF. The J gene is TRBJ1-3, the V gene TRBV6-6; D perhaps matches TRBD1 (6 bases). Germline CDR1 reads MNHNY; CDR2 reads SVGAGI (reference sequence). Deletions cut 6 bases from V and 4 bases from J, with 13 bases between. The CDR3 is made up of 14 amino acids.

Only a few counts were recorded for this clone. This chain links TRBV10-3 with TRBJ2-1, with 10 bases that match TRBD1. V shed 6 bases, J shed 7 bases, and the junction held 9 bases outside the gene matches. Germline V gives CDR1 ENHRY, CDR2 SYGVKD. The CDR3 contains 15 residues. Written as DNA, the CDR3 is TGTGCCATCAGGCCCGGGACAGGGGAATATAATGAGCAGTTCTTC. Amino acid sequence: CAIRPGTGEYNEQFF.